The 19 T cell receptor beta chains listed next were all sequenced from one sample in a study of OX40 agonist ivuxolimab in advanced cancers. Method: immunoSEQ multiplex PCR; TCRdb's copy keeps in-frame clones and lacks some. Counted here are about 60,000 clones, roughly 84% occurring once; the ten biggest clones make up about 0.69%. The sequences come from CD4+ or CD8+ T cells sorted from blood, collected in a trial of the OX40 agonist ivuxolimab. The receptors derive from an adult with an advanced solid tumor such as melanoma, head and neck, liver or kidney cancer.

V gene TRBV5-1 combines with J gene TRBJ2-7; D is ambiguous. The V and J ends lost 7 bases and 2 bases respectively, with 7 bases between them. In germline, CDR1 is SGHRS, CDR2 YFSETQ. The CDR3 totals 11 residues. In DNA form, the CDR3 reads TGCGCCAGCCGGGTGGCCTACGAGCAGTACTTC. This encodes CASRVAYEQYF.

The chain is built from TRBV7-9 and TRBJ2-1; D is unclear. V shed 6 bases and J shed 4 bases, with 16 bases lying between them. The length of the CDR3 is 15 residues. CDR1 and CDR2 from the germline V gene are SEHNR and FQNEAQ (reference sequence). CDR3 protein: CASRSSDSDYNEQFF. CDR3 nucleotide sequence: TGTGCCAGCAGGTCAAGCGACTCGGATTACAATGAGCAGTTCTTC.

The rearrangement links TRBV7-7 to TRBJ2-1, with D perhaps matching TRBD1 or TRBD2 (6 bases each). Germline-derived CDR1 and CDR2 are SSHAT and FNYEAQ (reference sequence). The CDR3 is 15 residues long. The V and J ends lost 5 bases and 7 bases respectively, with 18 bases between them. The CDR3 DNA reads TGTGCCAGCAGCCAGGGGCAGGGAGGAGCGAATGAGCAGTTCTTC. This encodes CASSQGQGGANEQFF.

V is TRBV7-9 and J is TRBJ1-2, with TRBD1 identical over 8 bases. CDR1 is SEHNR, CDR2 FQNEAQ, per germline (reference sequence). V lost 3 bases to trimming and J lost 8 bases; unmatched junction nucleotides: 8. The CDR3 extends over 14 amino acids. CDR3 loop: CASSFDDRGNGYTF. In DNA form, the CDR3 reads TGTGCCAGCAGCTTCGACGACAGGGGAAACGGCTACACCTTC.

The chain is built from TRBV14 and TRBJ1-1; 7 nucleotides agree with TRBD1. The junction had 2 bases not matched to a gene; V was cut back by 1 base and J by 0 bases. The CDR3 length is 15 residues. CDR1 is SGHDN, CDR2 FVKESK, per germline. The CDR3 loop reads CASSQVGGVNTEAFF. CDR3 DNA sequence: TGTGCCAGCAGCCAAGTAGGGGGCGTGAACACTGAAGCTTTCTTT.

The CDR3 bases are TGTGCCAGCAGCACCCCCTCGCACGGGGAGCTGTTTTTT. As protein: CASSTPSHGELFF. The chain employs TRBV9 and TRBJ2-2; D gene uncertain. The CDR3 contains 13 residues. V gave up 4 bases and J gave up 7 bases, with 11 bases separating them. Germline CDR1 SGDLS, CDR2 YYNGEE.

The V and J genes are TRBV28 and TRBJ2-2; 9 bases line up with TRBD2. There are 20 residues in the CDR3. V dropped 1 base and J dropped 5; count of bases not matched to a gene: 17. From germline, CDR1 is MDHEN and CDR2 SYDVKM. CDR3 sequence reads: CASSLSTATRVAGETGELFF. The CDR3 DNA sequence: TGTGCCAGCAGTTTATCGACGGCGACGCGGGTAGCGGGAGAAACCGGGGAGCTGTTTTTT.

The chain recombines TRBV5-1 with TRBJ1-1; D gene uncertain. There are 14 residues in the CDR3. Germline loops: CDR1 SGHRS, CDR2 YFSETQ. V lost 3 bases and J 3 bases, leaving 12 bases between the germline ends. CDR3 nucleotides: TGCGCCAGCAGCTCTGATCTAGGGTACACTGAAGCTTTCTTT. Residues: CASSSDLGYTEAFF.

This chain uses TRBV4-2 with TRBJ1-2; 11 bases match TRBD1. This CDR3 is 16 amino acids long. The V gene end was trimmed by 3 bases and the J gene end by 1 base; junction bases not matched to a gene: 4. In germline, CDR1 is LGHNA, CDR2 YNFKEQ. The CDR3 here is CASSQGTGGGNYGYTF. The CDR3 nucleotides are TGTGCCAGCAGCCAGGGGACAGGGGGGGGTAACTATGGCTACACCTTC.

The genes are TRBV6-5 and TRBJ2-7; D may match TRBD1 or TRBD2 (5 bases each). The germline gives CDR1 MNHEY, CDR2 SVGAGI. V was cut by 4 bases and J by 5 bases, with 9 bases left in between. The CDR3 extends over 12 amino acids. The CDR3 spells CASSSGGDEQYF. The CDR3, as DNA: TGTGCCAGCAGTTCTGGGGGAGACGAGCAGTACTTC.

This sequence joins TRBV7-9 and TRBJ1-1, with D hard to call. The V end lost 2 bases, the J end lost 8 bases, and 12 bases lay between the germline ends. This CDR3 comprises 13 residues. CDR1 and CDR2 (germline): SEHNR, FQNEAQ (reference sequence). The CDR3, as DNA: TGTGCCAGCAGCTTACTCGGTGGGGAGGAAGCTTTCTTT. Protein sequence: CASSLLGGEEAFF.

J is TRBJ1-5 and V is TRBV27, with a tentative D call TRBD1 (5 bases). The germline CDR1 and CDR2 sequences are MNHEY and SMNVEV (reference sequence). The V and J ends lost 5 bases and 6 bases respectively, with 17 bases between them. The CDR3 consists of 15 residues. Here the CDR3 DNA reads TGTGCCAGCAGTAGGGACTCCTACTCGGTTCAGCCCCAGCATTTT. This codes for CASSRDSYSVQPQHF.

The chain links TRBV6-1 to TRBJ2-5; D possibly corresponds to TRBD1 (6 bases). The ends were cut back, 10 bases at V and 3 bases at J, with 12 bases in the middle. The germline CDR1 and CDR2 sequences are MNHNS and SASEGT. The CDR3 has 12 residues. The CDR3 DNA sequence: TGTGCCACCACAGGGTCGAAAGAGACCCAGTACTTC. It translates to CATTGSKETQYF.

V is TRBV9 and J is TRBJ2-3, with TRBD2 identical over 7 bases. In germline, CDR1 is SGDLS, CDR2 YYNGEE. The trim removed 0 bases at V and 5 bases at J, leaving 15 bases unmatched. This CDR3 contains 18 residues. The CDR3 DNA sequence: TGTGCCAGCAGCGTAGAGGGCTTAAGATCGGGAGGAAAAGATACGCAGTATTTT. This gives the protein CASSVEGLRSGGKDTQYF.

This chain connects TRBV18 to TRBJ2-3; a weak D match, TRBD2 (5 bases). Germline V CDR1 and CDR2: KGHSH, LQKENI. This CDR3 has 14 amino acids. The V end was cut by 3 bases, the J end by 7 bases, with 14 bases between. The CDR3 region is CASSPAGWEYTQYF. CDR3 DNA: TGTGCCAGCTCACCGGCCGGGTGGGAGTATACGCAGTATTTT.

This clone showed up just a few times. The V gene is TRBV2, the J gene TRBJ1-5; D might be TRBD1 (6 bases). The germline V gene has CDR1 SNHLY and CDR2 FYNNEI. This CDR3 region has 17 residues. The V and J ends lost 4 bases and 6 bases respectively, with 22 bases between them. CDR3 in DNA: TGTGCCAGCAGTGGGGGGGCACAGGGAGGGGGTAGTCAGCCCCAGCATTTT. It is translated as CASSGGAQGGGSQPQHF. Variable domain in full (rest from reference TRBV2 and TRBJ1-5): EPEVTQTPSHQVTQMGQEVILRCVPISNHLYFYWYRQILGQKVEFLVSFYNNEISEKSEIFDDQFSVERPDGSNFTLKIRSTKLEDSAMYFCASSGGAQGGGSQPQHFGDGTRLSIL.

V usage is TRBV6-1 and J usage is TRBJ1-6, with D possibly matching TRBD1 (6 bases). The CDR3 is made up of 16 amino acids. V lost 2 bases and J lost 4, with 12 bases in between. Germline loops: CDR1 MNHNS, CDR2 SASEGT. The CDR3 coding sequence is TGTGCCAGCAGTGAATGGGCAGGGGCTTATAATTCACCCCTCCACTTT. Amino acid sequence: CASSEWAGAYNSPLHF.

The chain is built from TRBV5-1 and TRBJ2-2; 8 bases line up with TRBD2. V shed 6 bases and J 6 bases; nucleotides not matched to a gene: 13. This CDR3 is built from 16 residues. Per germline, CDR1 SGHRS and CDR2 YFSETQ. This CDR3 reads CASTVAGGVGSGELFF. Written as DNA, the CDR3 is TGCGCCAGCACCGTGGCGGGGGGCGTAGGGTCCGGGGAGCTGTTTTTT.

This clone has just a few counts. Here the CDR3 DNA reads TGTGCCAGCAGTTACTCAGGAGGGATCTACGAGCAGTACTTC. Its translation: CASSYSGGIYEQYF. The chain has TRBV6-6 and TRBJ2-7; possible D gene TRBD2, 6 bases. Germline V gene data show CDR1 as MNHNY and CDR2 as SVGAGI (reference sequence). The CDR3 covers 14 residues. The V end lost 0 bases, the J end lost 3 bases, and 9 bases lay between the germline ends.